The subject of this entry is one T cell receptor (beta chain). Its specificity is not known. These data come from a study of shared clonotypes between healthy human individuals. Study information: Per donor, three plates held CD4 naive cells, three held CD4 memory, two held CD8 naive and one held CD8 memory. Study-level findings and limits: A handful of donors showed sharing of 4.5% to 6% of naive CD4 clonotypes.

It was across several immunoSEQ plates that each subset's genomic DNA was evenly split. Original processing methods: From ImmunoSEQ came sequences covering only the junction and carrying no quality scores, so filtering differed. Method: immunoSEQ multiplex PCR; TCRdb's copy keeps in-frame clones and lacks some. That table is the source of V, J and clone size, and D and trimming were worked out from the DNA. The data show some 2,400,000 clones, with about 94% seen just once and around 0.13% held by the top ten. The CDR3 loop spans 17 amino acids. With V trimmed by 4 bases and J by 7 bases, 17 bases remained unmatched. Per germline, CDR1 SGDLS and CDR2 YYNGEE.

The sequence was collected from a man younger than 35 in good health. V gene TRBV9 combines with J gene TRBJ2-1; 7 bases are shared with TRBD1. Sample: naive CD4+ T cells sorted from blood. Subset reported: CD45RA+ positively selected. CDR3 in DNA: TGTGCCAGCAGCAAGCTACCTTCTTTCGGGACAGTGAATGAGCAGTTCTTC. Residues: CASSKLPSFGTVNEQFF.